A selection of T cell receptor beta chains follows, all from one sample in a study of beta chain features in type 1 diabetes. Data came from immunoSEQ multiplex PCR; TCRdb stores just in-frame clones and leaves some out. The sample lists 150,000 to 200,000 clones, almost 65% occurring once. Sequenced material: naive CD4+ T cells from blood. All receptors come from a man aged 25 to 40 with type 1 diabetes. Both conserved end residues are part of each CDR3. Each record gives: CDR3 DNA, CDR3 protein, V gene, clone size, CDR3 length, D gene, J gene. The D gene is left open where the match is weak. Part of the rows lack a size; the others show once, few, many or a class for expanded clones.

TGTGCCAGCAGCTTGGATAGCGGGCGCTCCTCTGGGGCCAACGTCCTGACTTTC,CASSLDSGRSSGANVLTF,TRBV5-4,once,18,TRBD2,TRBJ2-6
TGTGCCAGCAGCTCCGAGTCTGGAAACACCATATATTTT,CASSSESGNTIYF,TRBV7-9,NA,13,NA,TRBJ1-3
TGTGCCAGCAGTAAATTGACAGGGTCTGAAGCTTTCTTT,CASSKLTGSEAFF,TRBV27,NA,13,TRBD1,TRBJ1-1
TGTGCCAGCACCCGAGAGACCGGGGAGCTGTTTTTT,CASTRETGELFF,TRBV7-9,NA,12,NA,TRBJ2-2
TGTGCCAGCAGCTTTGCGGATGAGCAGTTCTTC,CASSFADEQFF,TRBV5-6,NA,11,NA,TRBJ2-1
TGCAGCGTCCCCGCGGGGGGGGACTATGGCTACACCTTC,CSVPAGGDYGYTF,TRBV29-1,NA,13,NA,TRBJ1-2
TGTGCCAGCAGCTTCCTGCGGGGGCACACAGATACGCAGTATTTT,CASSFLRGHTDTQYF,TRBV7-9,NA,15,NA,TRBJ2-3
TGTGCCAGCAGCATGACAGCCAGGTACACAGATACGCAGTATTTT,CASSMTARYTDTQYF,TRBV9,NA,15,NA,TRBJ2-3
TGTGCCAGCAGCCGGGTTTTGGGGAACAGGGACCGGTCTGGGGCCAACGTCCTGACTTTC,CASSRVLGNRDRSGANVLTF,TRBV7-6,NA,20,NA,TRBJ2-6
TGCAGCGTGATGAACCGGGGGCCTTCGGACTACAATGAGCAGTTCTTC,CSVMNRGPSDYNEQFF,TRBV29-1,NA,16,NA,TRBJ2-1
TGTGCCTGGAGTACCACTTGGGATACGCAGTATTTT,CAWSTTWDTQYF,TRBV30,NA,12,NA,TRBJ2-3
TGCGCCAGCAGCTCCCGTTTGAGCGGAACCCAAACAGATACGCAGTATTTT,CASSSRLSGTQTDTQYF,TRBV5-1,NA,17,NA,TRBJ2-3
TGTGCTAGCAGCTTAGGACAGGGCCAAGAGACCCAGTACTTC,CASSLGQGQETQYF,TRBV7-7,NA,14,TRBD1,TRBJ2-5
TGTGCCAGCAGCTTAGGACTAGCGGATCTCACAGATACGCAGTATTTT,CASSLGLADLTDTQYF,TRBV11-2,NA,16,TRBD2,TRBJ2-3
TGTGCCAGCAGCTTAGGGCTAGCGTATGGCTTAGCCTACAATGAGCAGTTCTTC,CASSLGLAYGLAYNEQFF,TRBV7-8,NA,18,NA,TRBJ2-1
TGTGCCAGCAGCCGCCAAGGGACTAGCGGGGGAAACACAGATACGCAGTATTTT,CASSRQGTSGGNTDTQYF,TRBV7-2,NA,18,TRBD2,TRBJ2-3
TGTGCCAGCAGCGTCAACCCTTTCGGGACAGGTGTGTACAATGAGCAGTTCTTC,CASSVNPFGTGVYNEQFF,TRBV9,NA,18,TRBD1,TRBJ2-1
TGTGCCAGCAGCTTAAGACAGGCTAATTCACCCCTCCACTTT,CASSLRQANSPLHF,TRBV11-2,NA,14,NA,TRBJ1-6
TGCAGCGTCGACCCGGGACCGACCTCCGGGGAGCTGTTTTTT,CSVDPGPTSGELFF,TRBV29-1,few,14,NA,TRBJ2-2
TGTGCCAGCAGCTCCGGTCTGGGGCAGTTCTTC,CASSSGLGQFF,TRBV28,NA,11,NA,TRBJ2-1
TGTGCCAGCAGCCGCGGGCGAGGGATGGATTCACCCCTCCACTTT,CASSRGRGMDSPLHF,TRBV7-2,NA,15,NA,TRBJ1-6
TGCGCCAGCAGCCAAGATTTCGGGGGGAACACTGAAGCTTTCTTT,CASSQDFGGNTEAFF,TRBV4-3,NA,15,NA,TRBJ1-1
TGCAGCGTTCACCATGTGACCGGGACAGGGACAGATACGCAGTATTTT,CSVHHVTGTGTDTQYF,TRBV29-1,few,16,TRBD1,TRBJ2-3
TGTGCCAGCAGTAACTTTTTCAATGAGCAGTTCTTC,CASSNFFNEQFF,TRBV6-5,NA,12,NA,TRBJ2-1
TGTGCCAGCAGCAAAGCGCGGGGTGGTGAAAAACTGTTTTTT,CASSKARGGEKLFF,TRBV21-1,few,14,NA,TRBJ1-4
TGCGCCAGCAGCTTGGCCGGGGCGGCCTCCTACAATGAGCAGTTCTTC,CASSLAGAASYNEQFF,TRBV5-1,NA,16,NA,TRBJ2-1
TGTGCCAGCAGCTTAGGACGGGTGAACACTGAAGCTTTCTTT,CASSLGRVNTEAFF,TRBV13,NA,14,NA,TRBJ1-1